This T cell receptor (beta chain) was found in a study of T cells in Graves' hyperthyroidism and ophthalmopathy. The source material, RNA transcripts, was used to amplify TCR beta CDR3 regions. The TCR CDR3 first-round RT-PCR relied on the HTBI primer set. TCRdb used MiXCR to reprocess the multiplex PCR reads, holding one entry per CDR3 protein. The repertoire holds about 290,000 distinct CDR3 sequences, with about 13% as singletons. The sample consisted of blood. This receptor was taken from a woman in her thirties or forties with Graves' hyperthyroidism.

CDR3 protein: CASSQEAGIGNTIYF. DNA of the CDR3: TGTGCCAGCAGCCAAGAGGCTGGGATTGGAAACACCATATATTTT. The chain uses TRBV4-2 and TRBJ1-3, with D uncertain. V lost 0 bases, J lost 3 bases, and 9 bases lay in between. The CDR3 covers 15 residues. Germline lookup yields CDR1 LGHNA and CDR2 YNFKEQ.